The 7 T cell receptor beta chains below were found in one sample sequenced in a study of blood T cell repertoires in COVID-19. Sequencing used immunoSEQ multiplex PCR; TCRdb keeps in-frame clones, though not all of them. Of approximately 170,000 clones detected, around nine tenths appear once; the ten largest clones hold 3% to 4%. The sequencing input was peripheral blood. These receptors were taken from a young man with active or convalescent COVID-19.

This clone was found a few times. V is TRBV7-2 and J is TRBJ2-3; 15 bases are shared with TRBD2. The germline CDR1 and CDR2 sequences are SGHTA and FQGNSA. This CDR3 comprises 15 residues. J lost 6 bases, V lost 4 bases, and 2 bases had no gene match. The CDR3 reads CASSSGTSGGDTQYF. Here the CDR3 DNA reads TGTGCCAGCAGCTCCGGGACTAGCGGGGGGGATACGCAGTATTTT.

V and J are TRBV27 and TRBJ1-5, with D possibly matching TRBD1 (6 bases). The CDR3 runs to 14 residues. Trimming shortened V by 5 bases and J by 3 bases, and 11 bases separated the two germline ends. CDR1 and CDR2 from the germline V gene are MNHEY and SMNVEV (reference sequence). The CDR3 nucleotides are TGTGCCAGCAGTACCCGACAGGTCAATCAGCCCCAGCATTTT. It specifies CASSTRQVNQPQHF.

The chain couples TRBV28 to TRBJ1-6; D not resolved. The CDR3 loop spans 14 amino acids. Germline CDR1 reads MDHEN; CDR2 reads SYDVKM. V was cut by 3 bases and J by 5 bases, with 8 bases left in between. The CDR3 region is CASSFHSDNSPLHF. The CDR3 region has the DNA TGTGCCAGCAGTTTCCACAGTGATAATTCACCCCTCCACTTT.

The V call is TRBV11-3, the J call TRBJ2-7; D remains ambiguous. Germline CDR1 and CDR2: SGHNT and YENEEA. V was pared by 5 bases and J by 0 bases, with 17 bases between. This CDR3 comprises 16 residues. The DNA of the CDR3 is TGTGCCAGCAGCCCCTATGAGGTGAGGAGCTCCTACGAGCAGTACTTC. It codes for CASSPYEVRSSYEQYF.

The V and J genes are TRBV6-6 and TRBJ1-1; D unresolved. CDR3 length: 15 amino acids. Germline loops: CDR1 MNHNY, CDR2 SVGAGI (reference sequence). Trimming removed 0 bases from V and 1 base from J, with 9 bases in between. Here the CDR3 reads CASSYSPTENTEAFF. In nucleotides, the CDR3 is TGTGCCAGCAGTTACTCGCCTACAGAGAACACTGAAGCTTTCTTT.

V and J are TRBV7-6 and TRBJ2-7; the D gene is possibly TRBD2 (5 bases). The CDR3 runs to 17 residues. V lost 5 bases and J lost 3, with 23 bases in between. CDR1 is SGHVS, CDR2 FNYEAQ, per germline. The CDR3, as DNA: TGTGCCAGCAGCCCCATTGTTGCGGACTCGGAAGGCTACGAGCAGTACTTC. This gives the protein CASSPIVADSEGYEQYF.

This clone was observed a single time. The rearrangement links TRBV9 to TRBJ1-4; 10 nucleotides line up with TRBD1. The germline gives CDR1 SGDLS, CDR2 YYNGEE. V lost 0 bases and J lost 5; bases outside the gene matches: 4. The CDR3 sequence is 16 residues long. The CDR3 sequence: CASSVAVGQGNEKLFF. The CDR3 nucleotides read TGTGCCAGCAGCGTAGCTGTGGGACAGGGGAATGAAAAACTGTTTTTT.